This TCR beta chain was found in a study of Graves' ophthalmopathy and Graves' hyperthyroidism. Study-wide context: Pretreatment peripheral blood was obtained at initial diagnosis.

Trimming left V 4 bases short and J 4 bases short, with 16 bases between. The CDR3 covers 15 residues. Per the germline V gene, CDR1 is MDHEN and CDR2 is SYDVKM. RNA served as the template for amplifying TCR beta CDR3 regions. First-round RT-PCR used HTBI primers; second-round multiplex PCR followed. Each CDR3 protein gets one entry after TCRdb re-called the multiplex PCR reads with MiXCR. The sample carries about 400,000 distinct CDR3 sequences, around 19% recorded once. Other autoimmune diseases, uncontrolled infections, pregnancy and lactation each led to patient exclusion. The diagnosis combined clinical symptoms, thyroxine, TRAb, thyroid ultrasound and orbital computed tomography scans. Study findings and constraints: In blood, most expanded thyroid clonotypes above 0.001 frequency were also detected.

Turning to this clonotype: Its antigen remains unidentified.

Sequences were obtained from peripheral blood. The sequence came from a woman younger than 35 with Graves' ophthalmopathy. The gene calls are TRBV28 and TRBJ1-1; D not certain. As DNA, the CDR3 is TGTGCCAGCAGTTACTTTGCGGGCGAGGGCACTGAAGCTTTCTTT. Translation gives CASSYFAGEGTEAFF.